A single sample gave rise to the 9 T cell receptor beta chains below, sequenced in a study of T-cell reconstitution after alpha-beta-depleted transplantation in children. Unique molecular identifiers were used in preparing the TCRbeta library. MiXCR, applied by TCRdb to the PCR reads, yields one record per CDR3 protein. There are approximately 400,000 distinct CDR3 sequences in the sample; approximately 11% occur only once, and 4.5% to 7% lies in the top ten. Sequencing used PBMCs from the stem cell graft donor, obtained from the stem cell graft. Receptors were obtained from a human donor who donated a stem cell graft to a child with acute myeloid leukemia.

At least ten counts were recorded for this clonotype. The gene calls are TRBV6-2 or TRBV6-3 and TRBJ2-1; 13 bases are a match to TRBD2. CDR1 and CDR2 (germline): MNHEY, SVGEGT. The V and J ends lost 5 bases and 8 bases, in that order; junction bases with no gene match: 6. The CDR3 has 15 amino acids. CDR3 in DNA: TGTGCCAGCAGTCTGGGACTAGCGGGATGGGATGAGCAGTTCTTC. It is translated as CASSLGLAGWDEQFF.

This chain links TRBV21-1 with TRBJ2-7. TRBV21-1 is shown as a pseudogene. CDR3 size: 12 residues. CDR3 amino acids: CASSKSSHEQYV. The CDR3 DNA reads TGTGCCAGCAGCAAAAGCAGCCACGAGCAGTACGTC.

This sequence joins TRBV6-2 or TRBV6-3 and TRBJ1-4; weak D call: TRBD1 (6 bases). CDR1 MNHEY and CDR2 SVGEGT come from the germline V gene. The CDR3 totals 17 residues. The V gene lost 0 bases and the J gene lost 7 bases, with 18 bases spanning the gap. CDR3: CASSYSAETGEGEKLFF. The CDR3 DNA reads as TGTGCCAGCAGTTACTCCGCGGAGACAGGTGAAGGTGAAAAACTGTTTTTT.

The V gene is TRBV10-3, the J gene TRBJ2-7, with 10 bases lining up with TRBD2. This CDR3 region has 15 residues. After removal of 4 bases from V and 3 bases from J, the junction contained 6 bases not matched to a gene. Germline loops: CDR1 ENHRY, CDR2 SYGVKD. The CDR3 reads CAISALASGSYEQYF. In nucleotides, the CDR3 is TGTGCCATCAGTGCTTTGGCTAGCGGGAGCTACGAGCAGTACTTC.

The chain has TRBV2 and TRBJ1-6, with a weak D call TRBD1 (5 bases). The germline V gene encodes CDR1 SNHLY and CDR2 FYNNEI. The CDR3 is 15 residues long. Trimming shortened V by 4 bases and J by 7 bases, and 14 bases separated the two germline ends. CDR3 loop: CASSASGNSNSPLHF. DNA of the CDR3: TGTGCCAGCAGTGCGTCAGGGAATTCAAATTCACCCCTCCACTTT.

The chain couples TRBV6-5 to TRBJ2-1; 9 bases map to TRBD1. This CDR3 region has 16 residues. Germline trimming cut 2 bases from V and 7 bases from J; bases unmatched to any gene: 9. Germline CDR1 MNHEY, CDR2 SVGAGI. CDR3 DNA: TGTGCCAGCAGTTACGGGGGGACAGGGACCTGGAATGAGCAGTTCTTC. Its translation: CASSYGGTGTWNEQFF.

This clonotype was picked up a small number of times. The rearrangement joins TRBV5-4 to TRBJ2-7, with 9 bases aligning to TRBD1. The CDR3 is 15 residues long. Germline-derived CDR1 and CDR2 are SGHNT and YYREEE (reference sequence). Trimming removed 2 bases from V and 4 bases from J; junction bases left unmatched: 7. The DNA of the CDR3 is TGTGCCAGCAGCTTACCAACGGGACAGGGTTACGAGCAGTACTTC. It is translated as CASSLPTGQGYEQYF.

V is TRBV20-1 and J is TRBJ2-1; no clear D. This CDR3 has 14 residues. CDR1 and CDR2 from the germline V gene are DFQATT and SNEGSKA (reference sequence). V shed 3 bases and J shed 9 bases, with 18 bases lying between them. The CDR3 DNA is TGCAGTGCTAGGGGTGATATTGGTATTGGTGAGCAGTTCTTC. Encoded protein: CSARGDIGIGEQFF.

This clonotype was seen a handful of times. The chain couples TRBV5-1 to TRBJ2-7; D is possibly TRBD1 (5 bases). CDR1 and CDR2 (germline): SGHRS, YFSETQ. The CDR3 is made up of 13 amino acids. Trimming pared 3 bases from V and 3 bases from J, leaving 10 bases between. The CDR3 region has the DNA TGCGCCAGCAGCTCGGACAACTACTACGAGCAGTACTTC. The encoded protein is CASSSDNYYEQYF.